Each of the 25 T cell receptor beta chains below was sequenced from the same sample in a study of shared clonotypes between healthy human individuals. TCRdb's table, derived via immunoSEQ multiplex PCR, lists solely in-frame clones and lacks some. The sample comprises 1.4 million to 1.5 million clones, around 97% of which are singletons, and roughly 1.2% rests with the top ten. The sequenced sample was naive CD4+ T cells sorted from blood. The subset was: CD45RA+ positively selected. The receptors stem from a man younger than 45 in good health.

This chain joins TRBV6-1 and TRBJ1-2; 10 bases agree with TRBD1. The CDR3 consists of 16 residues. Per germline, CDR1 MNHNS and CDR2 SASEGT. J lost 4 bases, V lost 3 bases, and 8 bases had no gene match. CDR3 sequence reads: CASSDQTGGGIYGYTF. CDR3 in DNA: TGTGCCAGCAGTGATCAGACAGGGGGCGGAATCTATGGCTACACCTTC.

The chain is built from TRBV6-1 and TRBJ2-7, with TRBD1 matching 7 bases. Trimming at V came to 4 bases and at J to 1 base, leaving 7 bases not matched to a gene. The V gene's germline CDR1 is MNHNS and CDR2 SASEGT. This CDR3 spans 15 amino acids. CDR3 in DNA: TGTGCCAGCAGTGTCGAGACAGGGCTATCCTACGAGCAGTACTTC. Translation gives CASSVETGLSYEQYF.

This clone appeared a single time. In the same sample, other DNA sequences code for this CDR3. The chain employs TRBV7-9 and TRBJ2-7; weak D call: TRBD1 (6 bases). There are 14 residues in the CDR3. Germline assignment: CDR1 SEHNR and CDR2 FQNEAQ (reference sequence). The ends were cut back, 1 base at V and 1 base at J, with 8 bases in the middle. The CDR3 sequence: CASSLGTGSYEQYF. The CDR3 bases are TGTGCCAGCAGCTTAGGCACAGGGTCCTACGAGCAGTACTTC. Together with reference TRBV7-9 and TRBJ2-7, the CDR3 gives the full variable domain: DTGVSQNPRHKITKRGQNVTFRCDPISEHNRLYWYRQTLGQGPEFLTYFQNEAQLEKSRLLSDRFSAERPKGSFSTLEIQRTEQGDSAMYLCASSLGTGSYEQYFGPGTRLTVT.

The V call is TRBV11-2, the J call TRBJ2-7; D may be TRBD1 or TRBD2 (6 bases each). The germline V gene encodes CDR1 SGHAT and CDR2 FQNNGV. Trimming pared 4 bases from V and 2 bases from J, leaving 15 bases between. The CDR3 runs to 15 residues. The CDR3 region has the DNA TGTGCCAGCAGCTCCCCCCGGGGGCTACCCTACGAGCAGTACTTC. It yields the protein CASSSPRGLPYEQYF.

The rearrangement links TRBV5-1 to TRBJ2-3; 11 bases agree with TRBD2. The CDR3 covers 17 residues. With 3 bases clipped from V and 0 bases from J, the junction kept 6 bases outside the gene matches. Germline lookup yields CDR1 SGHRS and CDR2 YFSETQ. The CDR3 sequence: CASSWGTSGHSTDTQYF. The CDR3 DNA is TGCGCCAGCAGCTGGGGGACTAGCGGACATAGCACAGATACGCAGTATTTT.

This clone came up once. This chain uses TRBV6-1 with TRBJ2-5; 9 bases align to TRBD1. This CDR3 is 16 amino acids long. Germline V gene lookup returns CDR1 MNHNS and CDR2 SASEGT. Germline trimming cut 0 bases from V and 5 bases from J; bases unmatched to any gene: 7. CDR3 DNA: TGTGCCAGCAGTGAAGCTGACACAGGGGGCCGGGAGACCCAGTACTTC. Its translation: CASSEADTGGRETQYF.

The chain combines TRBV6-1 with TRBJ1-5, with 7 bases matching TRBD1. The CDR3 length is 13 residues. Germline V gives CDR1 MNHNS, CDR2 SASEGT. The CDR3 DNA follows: TGTGCTATCGGGACAGCGGGCAATCAGCCCCAGCATTTT. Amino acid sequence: CAIGTAGNQPQHF.

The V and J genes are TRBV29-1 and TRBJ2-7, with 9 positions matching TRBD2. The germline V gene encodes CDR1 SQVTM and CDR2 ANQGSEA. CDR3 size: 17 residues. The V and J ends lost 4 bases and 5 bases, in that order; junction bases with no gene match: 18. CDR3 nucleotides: TGCAGCGTTGGGAGTTGGACTAGCGTTTCAGGCATCCACGAGCAGTACTTC. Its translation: CSVGSWTSVSGIHEQYF.

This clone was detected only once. The CDR3 nucleotides read TGTGCCAGCAGCCCTATAGCGGGACTATACACAAATGAGCAGTTCTTC. It translates to CASSPIAGLYTNEQFF. The chain joins TRBV9 to TRBJ2-1; 8 bases align to TRBD2. V shed 4 bases, J shed 7 bases, and the junction held 13 bases outside the gene matches. CDR1 is SGDLS, CDR2 YYNGEE, per germline. This CDR3 is built from 16 residues.

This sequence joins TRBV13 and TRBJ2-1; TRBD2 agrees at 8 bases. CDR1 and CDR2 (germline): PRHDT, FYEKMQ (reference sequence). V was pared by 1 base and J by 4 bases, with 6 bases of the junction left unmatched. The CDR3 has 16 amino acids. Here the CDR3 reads CASSLEASGFYNEQFF. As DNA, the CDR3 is TGTGCCAGCAGCTTAGAGGCTAGCGGGTTTTACAATGAGCAGTTCTTC.

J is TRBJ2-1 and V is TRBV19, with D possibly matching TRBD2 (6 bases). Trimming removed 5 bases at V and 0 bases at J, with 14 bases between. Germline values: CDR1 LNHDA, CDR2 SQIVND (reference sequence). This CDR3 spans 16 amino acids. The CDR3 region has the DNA TGTGCCAGTAGTCGGGAGAAACCCAGCTCCTACAATGAGCAGTTCTTC. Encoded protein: CASSREKPSSYNEQFF.

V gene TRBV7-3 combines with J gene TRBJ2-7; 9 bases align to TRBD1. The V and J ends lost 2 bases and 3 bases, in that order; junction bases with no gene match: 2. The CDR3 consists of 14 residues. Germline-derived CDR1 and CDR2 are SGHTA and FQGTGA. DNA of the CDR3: TGTGCCAGCAGCTTACGACAGGGGGACTACGAGCAGTACTTC. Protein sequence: CASSLRQGDYEQYF.

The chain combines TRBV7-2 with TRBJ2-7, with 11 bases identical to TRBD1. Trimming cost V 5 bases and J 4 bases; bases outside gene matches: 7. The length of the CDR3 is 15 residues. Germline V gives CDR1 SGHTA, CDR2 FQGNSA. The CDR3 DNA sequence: TGTGCCAGCAGCCAATATGGGACAGGGGGTTACGAGCAGTACTTC. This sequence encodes CASSQYGTGGYEQYF.

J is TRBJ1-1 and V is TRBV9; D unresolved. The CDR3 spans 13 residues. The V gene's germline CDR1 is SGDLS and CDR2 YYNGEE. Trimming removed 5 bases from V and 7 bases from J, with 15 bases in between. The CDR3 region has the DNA TGTGCCAGCAGTCGCCTTCAGTTAGGTGAAGCTTTCTTT. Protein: CASSRLQLGEAFF.

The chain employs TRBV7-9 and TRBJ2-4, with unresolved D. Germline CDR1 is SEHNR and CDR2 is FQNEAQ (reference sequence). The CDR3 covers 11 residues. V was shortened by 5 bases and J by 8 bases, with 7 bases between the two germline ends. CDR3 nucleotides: TGTGCCAGCAGCCCCCTTGACATTCAGTACTTC. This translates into CASSPLDIQYF.

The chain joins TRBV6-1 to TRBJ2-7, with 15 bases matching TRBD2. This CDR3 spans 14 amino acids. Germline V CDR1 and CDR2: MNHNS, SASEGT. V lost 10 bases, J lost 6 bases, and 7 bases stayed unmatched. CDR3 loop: CANSGTSGRREQYF. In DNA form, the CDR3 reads TGTGCCAACTCCGGGACTAGCGGGAGGCGCGAGCAGTACTTC.

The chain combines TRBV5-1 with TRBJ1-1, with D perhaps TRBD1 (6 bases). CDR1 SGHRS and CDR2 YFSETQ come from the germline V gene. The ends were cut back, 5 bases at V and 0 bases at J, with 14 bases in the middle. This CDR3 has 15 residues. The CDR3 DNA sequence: TGCGCCAGCAGGCCGCCGGGGGCCATGAACACTGAAGCTTTCTTT. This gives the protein CASRPPGAMNTEAFF.

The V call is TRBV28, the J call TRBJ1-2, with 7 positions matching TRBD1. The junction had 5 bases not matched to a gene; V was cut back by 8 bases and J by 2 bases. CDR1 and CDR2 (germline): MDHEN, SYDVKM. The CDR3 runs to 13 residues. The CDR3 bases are TGTGCCAGCCTAGTGGGACAGAACTATGGCTACACCTTC. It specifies CASLVGQNYGYTF.

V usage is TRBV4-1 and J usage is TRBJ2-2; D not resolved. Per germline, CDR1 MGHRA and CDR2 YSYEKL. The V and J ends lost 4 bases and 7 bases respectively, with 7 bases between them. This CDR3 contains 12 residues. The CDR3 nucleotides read TGCGCCAGCAGCCCCATCCTCGGGGAGCTGTTTTTT. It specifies CASSPILGELFF.

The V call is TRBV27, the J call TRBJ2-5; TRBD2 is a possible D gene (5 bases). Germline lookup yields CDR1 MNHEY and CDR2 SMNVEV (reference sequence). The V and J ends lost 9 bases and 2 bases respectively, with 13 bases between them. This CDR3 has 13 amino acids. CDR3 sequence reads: CASRVSGQETQYF. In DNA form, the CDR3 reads TGTGCCAGTAGGGTTTCGGGACAAGAGACCCAGTACTTC.

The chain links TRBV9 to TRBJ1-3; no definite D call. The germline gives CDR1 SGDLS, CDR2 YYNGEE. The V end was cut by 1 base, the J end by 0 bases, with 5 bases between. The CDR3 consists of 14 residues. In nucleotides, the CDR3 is TGTGCCAGCAGCGTAACGAGCTCTGGAAACACCATATATTTT. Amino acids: CASSVTSSGNTIYF.

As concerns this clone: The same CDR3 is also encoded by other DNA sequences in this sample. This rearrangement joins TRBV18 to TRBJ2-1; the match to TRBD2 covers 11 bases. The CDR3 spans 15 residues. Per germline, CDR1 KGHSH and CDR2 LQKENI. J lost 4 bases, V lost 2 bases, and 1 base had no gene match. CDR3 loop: CASSPGLAGYNEQFF. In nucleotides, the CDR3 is TGTGCCAGCTCACCAGGACTAGCGGGTTACAATGAGCAGTTCTTC.

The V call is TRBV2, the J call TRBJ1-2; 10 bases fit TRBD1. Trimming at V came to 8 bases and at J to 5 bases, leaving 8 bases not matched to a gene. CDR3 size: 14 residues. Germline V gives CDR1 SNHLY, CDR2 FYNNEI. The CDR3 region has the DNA TGTGCCAGCGGGACCGGGACAGGGGATTATGGCTACACCTTC. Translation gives CASGTGTGDYGYTF.

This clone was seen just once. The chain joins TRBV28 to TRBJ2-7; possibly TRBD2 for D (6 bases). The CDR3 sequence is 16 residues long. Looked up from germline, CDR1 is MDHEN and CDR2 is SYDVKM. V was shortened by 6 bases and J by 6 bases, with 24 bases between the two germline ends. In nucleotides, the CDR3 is TGTGCCAGCAGCCCCCTGGGGAGCGGGCGAATAGGCGAGCAGTACTTC. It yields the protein CASSPLGSGRIGEQYF.

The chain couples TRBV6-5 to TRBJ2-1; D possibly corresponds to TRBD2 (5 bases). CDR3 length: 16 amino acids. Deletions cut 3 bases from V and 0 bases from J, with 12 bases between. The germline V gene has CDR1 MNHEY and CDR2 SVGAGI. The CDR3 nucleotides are TGTGCCAGCAGTTATTTCGGGGAACCCTCCTACAATGAGCAGTTCTTC. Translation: CASSYFGEPSYNEQFF.